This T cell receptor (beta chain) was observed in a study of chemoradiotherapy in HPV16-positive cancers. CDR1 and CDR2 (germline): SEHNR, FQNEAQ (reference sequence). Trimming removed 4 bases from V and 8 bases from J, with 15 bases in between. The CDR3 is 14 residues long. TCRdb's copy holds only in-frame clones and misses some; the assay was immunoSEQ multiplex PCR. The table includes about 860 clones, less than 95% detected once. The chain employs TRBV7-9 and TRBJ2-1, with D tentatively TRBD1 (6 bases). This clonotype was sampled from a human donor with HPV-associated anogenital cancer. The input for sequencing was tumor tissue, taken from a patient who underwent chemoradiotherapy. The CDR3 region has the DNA TGTGCCAGCAGCTCAAACAGGGATATCGATGAGCAGTTCTTC. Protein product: CASSSNRDIDEQFF.